This entry is about one TCR beta chain. Per germline, CDR1 MDHEN and CDR2 SYDVKM. CDR3 length: 14 amino acids. The V gene end was trimmed by 7 bases and the J gene end by 4 bases; junction bases not matched to a gene: 3. The data were produced by immunoSEQ multiplex PCR, yet TCRdb's version contains in-frame clones alone and is incomplete. The table gives roughly 190,000 clones; the top ten clones make up roughly 2% of it. The entry originates in a study of control samples from healthy donors and cancer patients. What was sequenced was blood. The source of this sequence is a woman younger than 45 in good health. The chain employs TRBV28 and TRBJ2-3; 12 bases align to TRBD2. In DNA form, the CDR3 reads TGTGCCAGCACGGCTAGCGGGGGGGCAGATACGCAGTATTTT. Translating it yields CASTASGGADTQYF.